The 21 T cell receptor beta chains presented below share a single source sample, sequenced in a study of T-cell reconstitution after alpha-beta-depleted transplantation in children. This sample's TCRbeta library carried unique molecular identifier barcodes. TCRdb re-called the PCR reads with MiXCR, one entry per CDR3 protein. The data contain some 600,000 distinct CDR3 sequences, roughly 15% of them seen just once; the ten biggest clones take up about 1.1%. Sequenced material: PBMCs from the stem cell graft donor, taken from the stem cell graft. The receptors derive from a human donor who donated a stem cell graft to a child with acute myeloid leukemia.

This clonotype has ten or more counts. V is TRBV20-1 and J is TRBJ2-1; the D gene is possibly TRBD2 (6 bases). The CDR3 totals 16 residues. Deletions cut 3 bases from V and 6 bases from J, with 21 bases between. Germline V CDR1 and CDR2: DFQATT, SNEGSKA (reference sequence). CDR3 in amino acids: CSASRPGLLAGNEQFF. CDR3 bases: TGCAGTGCTAGTAGGCCGGGACTCCTCGCGGGCAATGAGCAGTTCTTC.

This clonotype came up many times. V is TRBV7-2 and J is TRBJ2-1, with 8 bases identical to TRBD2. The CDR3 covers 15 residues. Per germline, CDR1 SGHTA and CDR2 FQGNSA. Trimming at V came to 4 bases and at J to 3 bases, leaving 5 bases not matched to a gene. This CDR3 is CASSSRAGDYNEQFF. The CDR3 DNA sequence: TGTGCCAGCAGCTCCCGAGCGGGGGACTACAATGAGCAGTTCTTC. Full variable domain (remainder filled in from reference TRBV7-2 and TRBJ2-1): GAGVSQSPSNKVTEKGKDVELRCDPISGHTALYWYRQSLGQGLEFLIYFQGNSAPDKSGLPSDRFSAERTGGSVSTLTIQRTQQEDSAVYLCASSSRAGDYNEQFFGPGTRLTVL.

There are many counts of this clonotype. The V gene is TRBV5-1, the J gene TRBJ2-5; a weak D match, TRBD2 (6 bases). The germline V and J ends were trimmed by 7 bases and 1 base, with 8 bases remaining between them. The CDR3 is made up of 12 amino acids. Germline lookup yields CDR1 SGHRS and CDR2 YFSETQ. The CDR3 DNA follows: TGCGCCAGCCGGAGGGGCCAAGAGACCCAGTACTTC. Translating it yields CASRRGQETQYF.

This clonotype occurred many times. CDR3 residues: CASSLVPDQPQHF. DNA for the CDR3: TGTGCCAGCAGCTTAGTGCCCGACCAGCCCCAGCATTTT. The J gene is TRBJ1-5, the V gene TRBV7-2, with D unresolved. Trimming took off 1 base at V and 7 bases at J, with 8 bases between the two ends. Germline V gene sequence: CDR1 SGHTA, CDR2 FQGNSA. This CDR3 contains 13 residues.

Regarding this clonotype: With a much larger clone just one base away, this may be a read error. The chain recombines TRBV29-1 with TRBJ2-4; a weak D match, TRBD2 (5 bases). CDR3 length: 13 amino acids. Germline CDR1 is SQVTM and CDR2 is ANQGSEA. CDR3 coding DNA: TGCTGCGTTGCCCGGGATGACAAAAACATTCAGTACTTC. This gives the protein CCVARDDKNIQYF.

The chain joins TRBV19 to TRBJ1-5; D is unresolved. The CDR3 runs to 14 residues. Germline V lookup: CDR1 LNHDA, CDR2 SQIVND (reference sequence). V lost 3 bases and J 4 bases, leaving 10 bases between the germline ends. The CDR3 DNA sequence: TGTGCCAGTAGTATTAGGGCGGCTAATCAGCCCCAGCATTTT. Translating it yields CASSIRAANQPQHF.

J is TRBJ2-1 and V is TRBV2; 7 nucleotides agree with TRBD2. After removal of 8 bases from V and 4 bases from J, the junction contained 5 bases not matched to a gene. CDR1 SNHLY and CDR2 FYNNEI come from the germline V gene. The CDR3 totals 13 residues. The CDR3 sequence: CASGEGFYNEQFF. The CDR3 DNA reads TGTGCCAGCGGGGAGGGTTTTTACAATGAGCAGTTCTTC. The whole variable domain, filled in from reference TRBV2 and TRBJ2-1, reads EPEVTQTPSHQVTQMGQEVILRCVPISNHLYFYWYRQILGQKVEFLVSFYNNEISEKSEIFDDQFSVERPDGSNFTLKIRSTKLEDSAMYFCASGEGFYNEQFFGPGTRLTVL.

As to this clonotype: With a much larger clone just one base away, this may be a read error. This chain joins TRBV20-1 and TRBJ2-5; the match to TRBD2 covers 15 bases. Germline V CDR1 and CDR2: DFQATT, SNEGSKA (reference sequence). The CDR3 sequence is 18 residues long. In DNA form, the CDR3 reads TGCTGTGCTTATCGGGGACTAGCGGGAGGTTCCCCGGGCGAGACCCAGTACTTC. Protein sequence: CCAYRGLAGGSPGETQYF.

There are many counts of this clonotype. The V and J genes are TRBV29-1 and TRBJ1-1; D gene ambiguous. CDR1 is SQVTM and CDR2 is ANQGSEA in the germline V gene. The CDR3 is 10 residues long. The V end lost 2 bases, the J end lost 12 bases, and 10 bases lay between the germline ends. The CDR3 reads CSVESAGPFF. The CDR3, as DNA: TGCAGCGTTGAAAGCGCGGGTCCTTTCTTT.

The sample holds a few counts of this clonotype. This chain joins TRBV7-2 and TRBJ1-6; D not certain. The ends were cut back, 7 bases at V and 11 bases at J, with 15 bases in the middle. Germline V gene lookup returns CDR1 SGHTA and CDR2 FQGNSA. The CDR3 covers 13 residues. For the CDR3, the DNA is TGTGCCAGCACCCAATCCTCCCCGGCACCCCTCCACTTT. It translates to CASTQSSPAPLHF.

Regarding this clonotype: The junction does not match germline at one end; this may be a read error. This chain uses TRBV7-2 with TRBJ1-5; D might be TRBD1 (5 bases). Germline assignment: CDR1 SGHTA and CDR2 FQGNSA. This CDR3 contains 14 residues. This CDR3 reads CASSLVGRAQTQHF. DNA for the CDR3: TGTGCCAGCAGCTTAGTGGGCAGGGCTCAGACCCAGCATTTT.

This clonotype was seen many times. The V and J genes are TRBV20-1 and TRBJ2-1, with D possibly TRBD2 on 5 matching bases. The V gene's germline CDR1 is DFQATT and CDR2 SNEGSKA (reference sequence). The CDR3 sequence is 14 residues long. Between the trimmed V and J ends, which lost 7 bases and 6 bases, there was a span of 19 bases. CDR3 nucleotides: TGCAGTGTCTTAGCGAGGCCTCTTATCAATGAGCAGTTCTTC. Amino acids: CSVLARPLINEQFF.

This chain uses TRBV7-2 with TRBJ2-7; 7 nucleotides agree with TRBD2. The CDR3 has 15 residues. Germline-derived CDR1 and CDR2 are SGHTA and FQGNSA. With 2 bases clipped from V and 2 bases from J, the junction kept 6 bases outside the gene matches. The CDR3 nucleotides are TGTGCCAGCAGCTTAACCCCCAGCGGGGCCTACGAGCAGTACTTC. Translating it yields CASSLTPSGAYEQYF.

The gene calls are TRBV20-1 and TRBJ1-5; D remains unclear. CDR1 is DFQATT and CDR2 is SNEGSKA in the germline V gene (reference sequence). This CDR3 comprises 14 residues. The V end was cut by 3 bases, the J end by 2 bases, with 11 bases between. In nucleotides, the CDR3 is TGCAGTGCTAGTTGGAGTCAGGGCAATCAGCCCCAGCATTTT. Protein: CSASWSQGNQPQHF.

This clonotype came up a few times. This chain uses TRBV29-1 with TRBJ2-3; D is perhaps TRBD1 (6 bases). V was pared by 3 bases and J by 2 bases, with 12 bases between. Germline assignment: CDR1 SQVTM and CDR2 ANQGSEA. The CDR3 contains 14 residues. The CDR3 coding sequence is TGCAGCGTTGACAGGGGCCGATTCACAGATACGCAGTATTTT. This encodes CSVDRGRFTDTQYF.

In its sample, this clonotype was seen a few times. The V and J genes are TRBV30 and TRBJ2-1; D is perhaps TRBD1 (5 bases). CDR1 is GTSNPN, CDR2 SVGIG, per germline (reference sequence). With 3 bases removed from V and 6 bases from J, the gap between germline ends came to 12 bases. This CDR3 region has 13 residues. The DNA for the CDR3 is TGTGCCTGGAGGAGTCTAGGGGTCAATGAGCAGTTCTTC. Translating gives CAWRSLGVNEQFF.

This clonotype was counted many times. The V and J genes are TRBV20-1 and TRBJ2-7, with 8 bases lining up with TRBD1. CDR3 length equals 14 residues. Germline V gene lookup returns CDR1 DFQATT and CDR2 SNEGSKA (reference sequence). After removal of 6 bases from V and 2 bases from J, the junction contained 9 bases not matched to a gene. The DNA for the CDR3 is TGCAGTGCCTCCGACAGGGGAAGCCCCTACGAGCAGTACTTC. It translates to CSASDRGSPYEQYF.

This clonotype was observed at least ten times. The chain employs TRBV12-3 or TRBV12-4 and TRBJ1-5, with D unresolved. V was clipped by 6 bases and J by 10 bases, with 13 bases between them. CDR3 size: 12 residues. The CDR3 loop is CASRLGAGPQHF. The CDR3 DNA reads TGTGCCAGCAGGCTAGGTGCGGGCCCCCAGCATTTT.

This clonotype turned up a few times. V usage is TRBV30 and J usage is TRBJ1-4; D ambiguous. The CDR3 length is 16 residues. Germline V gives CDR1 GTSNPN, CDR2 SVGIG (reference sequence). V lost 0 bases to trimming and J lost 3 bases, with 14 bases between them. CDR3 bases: TGTGCCTGGAGTGTACAAGTTGGAGGGCCTAATGAAAAACTGTTTTTT. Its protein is CAWSVQVGGPNEKLFF.

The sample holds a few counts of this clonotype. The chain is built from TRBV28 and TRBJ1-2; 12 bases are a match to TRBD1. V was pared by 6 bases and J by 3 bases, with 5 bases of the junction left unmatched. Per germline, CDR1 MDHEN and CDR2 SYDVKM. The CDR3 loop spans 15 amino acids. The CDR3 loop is CASSIGTGGYYGYTF. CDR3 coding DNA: TGTGCCAGCAGCATCGGGACAGGGGGCTACTATGGCTACACCTTC.

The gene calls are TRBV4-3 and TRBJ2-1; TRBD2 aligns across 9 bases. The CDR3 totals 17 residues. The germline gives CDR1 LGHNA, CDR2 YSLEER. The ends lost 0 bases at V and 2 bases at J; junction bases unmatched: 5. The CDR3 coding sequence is TGCGCCAGCAGCCAAGATTGGCGGGGGGGCCCCTACAATGAGCAGTTCTTC. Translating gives CASSQDWRGGPYNEQFF.